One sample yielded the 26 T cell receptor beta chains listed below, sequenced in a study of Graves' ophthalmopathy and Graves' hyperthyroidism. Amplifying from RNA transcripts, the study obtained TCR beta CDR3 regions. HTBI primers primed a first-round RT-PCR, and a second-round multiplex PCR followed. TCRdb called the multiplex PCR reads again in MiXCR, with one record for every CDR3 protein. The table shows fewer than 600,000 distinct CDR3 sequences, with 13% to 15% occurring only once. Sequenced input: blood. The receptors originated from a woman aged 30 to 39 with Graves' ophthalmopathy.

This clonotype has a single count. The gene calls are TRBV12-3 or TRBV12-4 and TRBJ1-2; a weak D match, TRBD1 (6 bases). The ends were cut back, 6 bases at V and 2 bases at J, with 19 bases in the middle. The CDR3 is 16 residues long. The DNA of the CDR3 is TGTGCCAGCAGCCCTAGGGGGGGGAAGGTCAACTATGGCTACACCTTC. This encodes CASSPRGGKVNYGYTF.

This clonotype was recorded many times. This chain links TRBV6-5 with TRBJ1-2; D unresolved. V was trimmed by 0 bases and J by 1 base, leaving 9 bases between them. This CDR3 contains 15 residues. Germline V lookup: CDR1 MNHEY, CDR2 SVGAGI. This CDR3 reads CASSYSAPDNYGYTF. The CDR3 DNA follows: TGTGCCAGCAGTTACTCGGCCCCGGATAACTATGGCTACACCTTC.

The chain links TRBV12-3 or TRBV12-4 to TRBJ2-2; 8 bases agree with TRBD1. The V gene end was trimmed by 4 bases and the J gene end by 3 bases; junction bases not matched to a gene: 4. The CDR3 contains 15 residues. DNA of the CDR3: TGTGCCAGCAGTTACAGGGGGACGCACACCGGGGAGCTGTTTTTT. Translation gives CASSYRGTHTGELFF.

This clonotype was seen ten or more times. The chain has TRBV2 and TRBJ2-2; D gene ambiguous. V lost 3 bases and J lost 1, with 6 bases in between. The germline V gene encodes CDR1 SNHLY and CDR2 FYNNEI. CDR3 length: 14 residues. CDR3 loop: CASSDFRNTGELFF. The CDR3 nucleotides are TGTGCCAGCAGTGACTTTCGGAACACCGGGGAGCTGTTTTTT. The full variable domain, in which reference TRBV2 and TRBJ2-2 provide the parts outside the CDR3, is EPEVTQTPSHQVTQMGQEVILRCVPISNHLYFYWYRQILGQKVEFLVSFYNNEISEKSEIFDDQFSVERPDGSNFTLKIRSTKLEDSAMYFCASSDFRNTGELFFGEGSRLTVL.

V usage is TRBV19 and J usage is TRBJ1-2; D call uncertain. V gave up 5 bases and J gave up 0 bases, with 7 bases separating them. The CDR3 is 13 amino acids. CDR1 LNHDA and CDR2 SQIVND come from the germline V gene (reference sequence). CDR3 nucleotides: TGTGCCAGTAGTGCCCAAGCTAACTATGGCTACACCTTC. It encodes CASSAQANYGYTF.

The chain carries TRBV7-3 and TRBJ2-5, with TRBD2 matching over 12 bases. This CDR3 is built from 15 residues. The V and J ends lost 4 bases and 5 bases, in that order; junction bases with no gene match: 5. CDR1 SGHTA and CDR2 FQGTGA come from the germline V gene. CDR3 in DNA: TGTGCCAGCAGCTGGACTAGCGGGGAGGGGGAGACCCAGTACTTC. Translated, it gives CASSWTSGEGETQYF.

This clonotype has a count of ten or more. The CDR3: CASRFTGPSSPLHF. The CDR3 bases are TGTGCCAGCAGATTCACAGGGCCTAGTTCACCCCTCCACTTT. This rearrangement joins TRBV6-1 to TRBJ1-6; possibly TRBD1 for D (6 bases). The CDR3 has 14 amino acids. The V end was cut by 6 bases, the J end by 9 bases, with 15 bases between. Germline V gives CDR1 MNHNS, CDR2 SASEGT.

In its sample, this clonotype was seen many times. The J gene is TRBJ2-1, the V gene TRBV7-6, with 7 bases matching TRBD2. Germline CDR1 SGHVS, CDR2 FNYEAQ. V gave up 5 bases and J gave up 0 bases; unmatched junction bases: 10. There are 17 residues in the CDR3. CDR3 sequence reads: CASSNPGLPSSYNEQFF. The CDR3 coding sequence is TGTGCCAGCAGCAACCCGGGACTACCCTCCTCCTACAATGAGCAGTTCTTC. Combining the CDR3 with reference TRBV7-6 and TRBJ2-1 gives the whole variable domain GAGVSQSPRYKVTKRGQDVALRCDPISGHVSLYWYRQALGQGPEFLTYFNYEAQQDKSGLPNDRFSAERPEGSISTLTIQRTEQRDSAMYRCASSNPGLPSSYNEQFFGPGTRLTVL.

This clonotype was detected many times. The DNA of the CDR3 is TGTGCCAGCAGCCTAAACCCTCAAGGCCAGCCCCAGCATTTT. This codes for CASSLNPQGQPQHF. This chain connects TRBV6-5 to TRBJ1-5; the D is unclear. Germline V CDR1 and CDR2: MNHEY, SVGAGI. CDR3 length: 14 amino acids. Deletions cut 6 bases from V and 7 bases from J, with 16 bases between.

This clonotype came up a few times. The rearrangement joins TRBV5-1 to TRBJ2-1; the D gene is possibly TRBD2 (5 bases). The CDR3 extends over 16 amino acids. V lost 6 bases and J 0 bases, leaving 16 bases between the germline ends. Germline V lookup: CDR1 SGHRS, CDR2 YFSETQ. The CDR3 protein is CASTFNGLRSYNEQFF. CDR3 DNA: TGCGCCAGCACCTTCAACGGACTCCGCTCCTACAATGAGCAGTTCTTC.

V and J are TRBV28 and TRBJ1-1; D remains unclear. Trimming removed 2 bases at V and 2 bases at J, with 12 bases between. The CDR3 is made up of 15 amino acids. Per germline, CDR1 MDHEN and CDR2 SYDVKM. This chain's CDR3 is CASSLSAGRNTEAFF. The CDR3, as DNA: TGTGCCAGCAGTTTAAGTGCGGGGAGAAACACTGAAGCTTTCTTT.

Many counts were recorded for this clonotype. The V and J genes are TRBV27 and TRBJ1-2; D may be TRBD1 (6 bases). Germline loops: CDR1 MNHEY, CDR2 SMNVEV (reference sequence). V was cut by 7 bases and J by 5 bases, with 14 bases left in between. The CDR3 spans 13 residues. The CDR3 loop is CASTGAGKYGYTF. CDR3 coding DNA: TGTGCCAGCACGGGGGCAGGGAAGTATGGCTACACCTTC.

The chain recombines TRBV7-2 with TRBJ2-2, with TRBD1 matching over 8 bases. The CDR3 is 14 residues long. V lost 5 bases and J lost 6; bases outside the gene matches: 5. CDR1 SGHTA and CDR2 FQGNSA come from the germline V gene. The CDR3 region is CASSMDRVAGELFF. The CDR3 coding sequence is TGTGCCAGCAGCATGGACAGGGTAGCCGGGGAGCTGTTTTTT. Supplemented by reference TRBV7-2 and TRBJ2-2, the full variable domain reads GAGVSQSPSNKVTEKGKDVELRCDPISGHTALYWYRQSLGQGLEFLIYFQGNSAPDKSGLPSDRFSAERTGGSVSTLTIQRTQQEDSAVYLCASSMDRVAGELFFGEGSRLTVL.

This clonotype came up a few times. The CDR3 spells CASSTPGGASTGELFF. The CDR3, as DNA: TGTGCCAGCAGTACCCCCGGGGGGGCGAGCACCGGGGAGCTGTTTTTT. The chain is built from TRBV12-3 or TRBV12-4 and TRBJ2-2; 8 bases are shared with TRBD2. CDR3 length: 16 residues. V lost 5 bases and J lost 4; bases outside the gene matches: 9.

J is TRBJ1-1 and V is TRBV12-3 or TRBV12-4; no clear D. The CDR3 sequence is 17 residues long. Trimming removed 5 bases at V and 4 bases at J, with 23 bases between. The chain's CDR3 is CASSPTSVGLFSTEAFF. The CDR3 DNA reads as TGTGCCAGCAGTCCCACCTCGGTGGGGTTATTTAGCACTGAAGCTTTCTTT.

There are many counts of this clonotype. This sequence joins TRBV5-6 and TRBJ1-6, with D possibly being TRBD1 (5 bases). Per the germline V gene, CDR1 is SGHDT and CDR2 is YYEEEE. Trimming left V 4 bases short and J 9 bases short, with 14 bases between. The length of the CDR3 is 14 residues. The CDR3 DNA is TGTGCCAGCAGCCCCTGGGGGGGGAGTTCACCCCTCCACTTT. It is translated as CASSPWGGSSPLHF.

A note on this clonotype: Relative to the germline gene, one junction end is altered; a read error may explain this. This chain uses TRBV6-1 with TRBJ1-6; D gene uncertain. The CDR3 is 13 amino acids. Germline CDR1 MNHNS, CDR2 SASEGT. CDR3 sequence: CASRETGNSHLHF. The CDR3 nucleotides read TGTGCCAGCAGAGAGACGGGAAATTCACACCTCCACTTT.

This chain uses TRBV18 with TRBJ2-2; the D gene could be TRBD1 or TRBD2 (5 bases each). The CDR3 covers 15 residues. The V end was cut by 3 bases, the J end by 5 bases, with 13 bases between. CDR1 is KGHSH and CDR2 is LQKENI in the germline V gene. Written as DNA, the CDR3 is TGTGCCAGCTCACCCTCCGGGACCGGAACCGGGGAGCTGTTTTTT. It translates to CASSPSGTGTGELFF.

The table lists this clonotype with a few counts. The CDR3 spells CASSLDRDRGLVEQYF. Here the CDR3 DNA reads TGTGCCAGCAGCCTGGACCGGGACAGGGGCTTGGTGGAGCAGTACTTC. V and J are TRBV5-4 and TRBJ2-7; the match to TRBD1 covers 10 bases. This CDR3 region has 16 residues. Trimming took 4 bases from V and 7 from J; bases not matched to a gene: 14. Germline V gives CDR1 SGHNT, CDR2 YYREEE (reference sequence).

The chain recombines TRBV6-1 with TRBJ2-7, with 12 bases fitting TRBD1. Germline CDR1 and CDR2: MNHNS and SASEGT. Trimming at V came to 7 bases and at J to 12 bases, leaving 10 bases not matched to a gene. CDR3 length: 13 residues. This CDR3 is CASTPPGQGAGYF. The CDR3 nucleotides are TGTGCCAGCACCCCACCGGGACAGGGGGCTGGGTACTTC.

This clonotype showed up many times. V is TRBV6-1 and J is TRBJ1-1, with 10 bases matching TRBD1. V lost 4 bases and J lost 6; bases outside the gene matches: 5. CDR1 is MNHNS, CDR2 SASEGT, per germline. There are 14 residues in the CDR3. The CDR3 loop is CASSGTGGGSEAFF. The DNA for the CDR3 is TGTGCCAGCAGTGGGACAGGGGGAGGGTCTGAAGCTTTCTTT.

CDR3: CASSLAMGGNTEAFF. Here the CDR3 DNA reads TGCGCCAGCAGCCTAGCGATGGGAGGGAACACTGAAGCTTTCTTT. V gene TRBV5-1 combines with J gene TRBJ1-1; D gene ambiguous. This CDR3 has 15 residues. In germline, CDR1 is SGHRS, CDR2 YFSETQ. Trimming took off 4 bases at V and 1 base at J, with 14 bases between the two ends.

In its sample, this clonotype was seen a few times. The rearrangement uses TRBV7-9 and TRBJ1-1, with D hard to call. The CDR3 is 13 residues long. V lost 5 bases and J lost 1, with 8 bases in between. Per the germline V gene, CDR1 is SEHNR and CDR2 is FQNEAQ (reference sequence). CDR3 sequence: CASSISTNTEAFF. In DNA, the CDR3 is TGTGCCAGCAGCATTTCTACGAACACTGAAGCTTTCTTT.

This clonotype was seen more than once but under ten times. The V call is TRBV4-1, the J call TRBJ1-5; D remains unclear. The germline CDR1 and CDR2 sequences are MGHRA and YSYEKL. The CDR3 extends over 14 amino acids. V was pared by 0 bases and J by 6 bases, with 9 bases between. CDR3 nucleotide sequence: TGCGCCAGCAGCCAAGATCCTAGCCTTCAGCCCCAGCATTTT. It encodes CASSQDPSLQPQHF.

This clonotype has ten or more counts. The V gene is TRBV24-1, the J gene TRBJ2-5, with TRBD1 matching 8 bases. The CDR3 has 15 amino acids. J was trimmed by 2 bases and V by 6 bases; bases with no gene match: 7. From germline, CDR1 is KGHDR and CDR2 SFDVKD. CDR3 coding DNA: TGTGCCACCAGTCGGGGACAGGCCGCGCAAGAGACCCAGTACTTC. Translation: CATSRGQAAQETQYF.

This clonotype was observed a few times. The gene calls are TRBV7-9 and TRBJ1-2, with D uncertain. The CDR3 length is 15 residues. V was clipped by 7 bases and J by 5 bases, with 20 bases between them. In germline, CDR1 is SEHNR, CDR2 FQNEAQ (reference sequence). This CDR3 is CASTMTSGSFYGYTF. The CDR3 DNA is TGTGCCAGCACCATGACGTCGGGGTCCTTTTATGGCTACACCTTC.